These 2 T cell receptor beta chains originate from one sample sequenced in a study of blood T cells in healthy people across ages. Sample-barcoded 5' priming and a J-beta primer mix drove a second PCR of 7 to 11 cycles. TCRdb reprocessed the 5' RACE reads via MiXCR and lists one record per CDR3 protein. This sample has 760,000 or so distinct CDR3 sequences, with 25% found just once. These data also formed part of another study, on T cells of mothers and their children.

Source material: blood. These TCRs come from a boy between 10 and 17 years old in good health.

The V gene is TRBV15, the J gene TRBJ1-4, with D unclear. The CDR3 spans 14 residues. The germline V and J ends were trimmed by 5 bases and 3 bases, with 10 bases remaining between them. The germline V gene has CDR1 LNHNV and CDR2 YYDKDF (reference sequence). Here the CDR3 DNA reads TGTGCCACCAGCTCCGGGTTAGCTAATGAAAAACTGTTTTTT. Protein sequence: CATSSGLANEKLFF. Filled out from reference TRBV15 and TRBJ1-4, the complete variable domain reads DAMVIQNPRYQVTQFGKPVTLSCSQTLNHNVMYWYQQKSSQAPKLLFHYYDKDFNNEADTPDNFQSRRPNTSFCFLDIRSPGLGDTAMYLCATSSGLANEKLFFGSGTQLSVL.

The V and J genes are TRBV7-9 and TRBJ1-3; tentatively, D is TRBD1 (6 bases). This CDR3 contains 17 residues. In germline, CDR1 is SEHNR, CDR2 FQNEAQ (reference sequence). V lost 4 bases to trimming and J lost 6 bases, with 22 bases between them. The CDR3 sequence is CASSSSPYLQGANTIYF. In nucleotides, the CDR3 is TGTGCCAGCAGCTCCTCACCATACCTACAGGGTGCAAACACCATATATTTT.